This record covers a single T cell receptor (beta chain). Antigen: not known. This CDR3 has 13 residues. Germline loops: CDR1 SGHNT, CDR2 YYREEE (reference sequence). V was pared by 2 bases and J by 4 bases, with 8 bases between. This sample was included in a study of cytomegalovirus exposure and HLA in healthy donors. Primers for the PCR totalled 60 Vbeta and 13 Jbeta. Assay used: immunoSEQ multiplex PCR; TCRdb lists only in-frame clones, some missing. The sample consists of about 150,000 clones, 75% of them appearing once. Study-level points and caveats: CMV antigen specificity of a few CMV-associated chains was confirmed in vitro.

This clonotype was sampled from a man aged 30-40 years in good health and CMV-seronegative. The sequenced sample was PBMCs. The chain combines TRBV5-4 with TRBJ2-3; D is unresolved. This chain's CDR3 is CASSLQWSDTQYF. The CDR3 DNA sequence: TGTGCCAGCAGCTTACAGTGGTCAGATACGCAGTATTTT.